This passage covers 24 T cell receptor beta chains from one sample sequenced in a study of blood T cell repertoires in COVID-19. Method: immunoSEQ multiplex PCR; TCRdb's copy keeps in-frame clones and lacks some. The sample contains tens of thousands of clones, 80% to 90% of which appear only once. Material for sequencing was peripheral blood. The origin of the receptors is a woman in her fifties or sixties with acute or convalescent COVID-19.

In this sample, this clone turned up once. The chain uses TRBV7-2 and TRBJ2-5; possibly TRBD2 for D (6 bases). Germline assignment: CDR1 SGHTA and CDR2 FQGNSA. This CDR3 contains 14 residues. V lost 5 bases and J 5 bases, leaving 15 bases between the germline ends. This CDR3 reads CASSRTSGRETQYF. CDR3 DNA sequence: TGTGCCAGCAGCCGTACCAGCGGGCGGGAGACCCAGTACTTC.

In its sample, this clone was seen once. CDR3 nucleotide sequence: TGTGCCAGTCTTTGGTCTAGCGGGAGAGAGACCCAGTACTTC. It specifies CASLWSSGRETQYF. The J gene is TRBJ2-5, the V gene TRBV2; 10 bases match TRBD2. The germline V gene encodes CDR1 SNHLY and CDR2 FYNNEI. V gave up 9 bases and J gave up 4 bases; unmatched junction bases: 8. The CDR3 length is 14 residues.

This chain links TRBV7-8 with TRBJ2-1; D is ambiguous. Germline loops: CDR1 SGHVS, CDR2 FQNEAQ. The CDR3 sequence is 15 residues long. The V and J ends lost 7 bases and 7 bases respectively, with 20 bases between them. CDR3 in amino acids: CASTHYQAPHNEQFF. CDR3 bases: TGTGCCAGCACCCACTATCAAGCCCCTCATAATGAGCAGTTCTTC.

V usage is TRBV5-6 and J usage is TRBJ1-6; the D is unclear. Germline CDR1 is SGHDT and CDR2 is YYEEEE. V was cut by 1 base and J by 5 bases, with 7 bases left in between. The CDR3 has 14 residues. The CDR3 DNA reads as TGTGCCAGCAGCTTGTGGCGGAATAATTCACCCCTCCACTTT. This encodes CASSLWRNNSPLHF.

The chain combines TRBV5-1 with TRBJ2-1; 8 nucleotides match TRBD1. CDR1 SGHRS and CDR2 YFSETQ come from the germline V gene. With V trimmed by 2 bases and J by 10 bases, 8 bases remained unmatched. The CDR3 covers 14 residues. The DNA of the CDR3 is TGCGCCAGCAGCTTTCAGGGGGCTTTCGCCGAGCAGTTCTTC. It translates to CASSFQGAFAEQFF.

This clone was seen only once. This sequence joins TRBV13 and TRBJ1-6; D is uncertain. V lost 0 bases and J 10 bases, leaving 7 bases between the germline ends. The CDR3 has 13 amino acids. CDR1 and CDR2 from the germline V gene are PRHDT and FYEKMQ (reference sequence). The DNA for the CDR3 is TGTGCCAGCAGCTTAGGGGGCATCTCACCCCTCCACTTT. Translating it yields CASSLGGISPLHF.

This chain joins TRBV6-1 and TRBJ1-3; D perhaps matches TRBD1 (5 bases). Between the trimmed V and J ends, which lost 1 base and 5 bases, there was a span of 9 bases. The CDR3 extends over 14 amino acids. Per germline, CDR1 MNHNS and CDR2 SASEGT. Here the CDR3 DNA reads TGTGCCAGCAGTGAAGGACAGAGAAGAAACACCATATATTTT. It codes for CASSEGQRRNTIYF.

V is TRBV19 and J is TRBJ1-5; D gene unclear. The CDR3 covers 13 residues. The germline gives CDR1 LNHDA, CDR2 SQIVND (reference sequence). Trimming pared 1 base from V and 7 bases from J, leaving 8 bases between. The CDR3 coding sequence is TGTGCCAGTAGTATAGTGAGAAGACAGCCCCAGCATTTT. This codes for CASSIVRRQPQHF.

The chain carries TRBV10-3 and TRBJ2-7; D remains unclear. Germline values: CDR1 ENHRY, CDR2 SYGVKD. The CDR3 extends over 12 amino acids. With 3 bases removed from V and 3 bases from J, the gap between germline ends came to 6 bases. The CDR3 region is CAISDNGYEQYF. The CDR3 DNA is TGTGCCATCAGTGATAACGGCTACGAGCAGTACTTC.

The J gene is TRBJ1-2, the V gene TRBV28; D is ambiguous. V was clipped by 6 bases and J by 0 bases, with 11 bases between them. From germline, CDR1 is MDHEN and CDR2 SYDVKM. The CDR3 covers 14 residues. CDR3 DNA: TGTGCCAGCAGCTTAGGGAGCCCTAACTATGGCTACACCTTC. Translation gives CASSLGSPNYGYTF.

The CDR3 loop reads CASSIGQNNEKLFF. The CDR3 DNA is TGCGCCAGCAGCATCGGACAGAATAATGAAAAACTGTTTTTT. The rearrangement uses TRBV5-1 and TRBJ1-4; maybe TRBD1 (6 bases). The germline CDR1 and CDR2 sequences are SGHRS and YFSETQ. Trimming shortened V by 4 bases and J by 4 bases, and 11 bases separated the two germline ends. The CDR3 has 14 residues.

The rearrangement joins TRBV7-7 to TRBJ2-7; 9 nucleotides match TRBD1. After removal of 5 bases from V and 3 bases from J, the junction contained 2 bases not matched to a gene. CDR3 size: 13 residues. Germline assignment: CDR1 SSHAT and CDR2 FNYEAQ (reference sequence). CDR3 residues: CASSPDRGYEQYF. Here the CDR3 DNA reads TGTGCCAGCAGCCCGGACAGGGGCTACGAGCAGTACTTC.

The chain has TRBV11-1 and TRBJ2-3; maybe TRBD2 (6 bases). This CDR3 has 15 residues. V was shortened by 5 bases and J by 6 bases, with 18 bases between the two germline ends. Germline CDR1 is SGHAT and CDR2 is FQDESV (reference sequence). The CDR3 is CASSARESSPDTQYF. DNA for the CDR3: TGTGCCAGCAGCGCCCGGGAGTCCAGCCCCGATACGCAGTATTTT. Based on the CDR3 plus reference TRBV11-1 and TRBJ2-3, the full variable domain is EAEVAQSPRYKITEKSQAVAFWCDPISGHATLYWYRQILGQGPELLVQFQDESVVDDSQLPKDRFSAERLKGVDSTLKIQPAELGDSAMYLCASSARESSPDTQYFGPGTRLTVL.

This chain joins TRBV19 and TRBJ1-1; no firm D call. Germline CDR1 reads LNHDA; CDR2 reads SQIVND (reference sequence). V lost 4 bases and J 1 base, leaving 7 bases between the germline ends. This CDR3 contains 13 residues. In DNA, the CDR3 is TGTGCCAGTAGTAACCGACAGAACACTGAAGCTTTCTTT. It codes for CASSNRQNTEAFF.

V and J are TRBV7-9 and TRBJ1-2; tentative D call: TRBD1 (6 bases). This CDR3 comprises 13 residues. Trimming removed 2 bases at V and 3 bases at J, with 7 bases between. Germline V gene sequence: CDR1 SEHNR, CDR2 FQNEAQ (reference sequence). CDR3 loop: CASSLRQDYGYTF. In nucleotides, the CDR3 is TGTGCCAGCAGCTTACGACAGGACTATGGCTACACCTTC.

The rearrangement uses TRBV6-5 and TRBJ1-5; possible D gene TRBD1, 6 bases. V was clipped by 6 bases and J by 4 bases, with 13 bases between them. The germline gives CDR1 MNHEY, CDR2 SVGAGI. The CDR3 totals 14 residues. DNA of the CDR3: TGTGCCAGCAGCAATGGACAGATAAATCAGCCCCAGCATTTT. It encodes CASSNGQINQPQHF.

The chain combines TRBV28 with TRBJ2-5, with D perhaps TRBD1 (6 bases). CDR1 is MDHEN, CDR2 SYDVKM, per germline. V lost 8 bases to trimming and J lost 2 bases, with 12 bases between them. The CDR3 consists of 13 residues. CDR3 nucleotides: TGTGCCAGCGAACCACAGGGACAAGAGACCCAGTACTTC. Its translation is CASEPQGQETQYF.

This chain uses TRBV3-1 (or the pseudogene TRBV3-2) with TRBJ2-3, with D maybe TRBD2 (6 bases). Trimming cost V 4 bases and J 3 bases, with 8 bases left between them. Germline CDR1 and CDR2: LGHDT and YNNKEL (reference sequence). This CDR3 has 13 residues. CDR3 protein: CASSLRGTDTQYF. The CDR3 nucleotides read TGTGCCAGCAGCCTCCGGGGGACAGATACGCAGTATTTT.

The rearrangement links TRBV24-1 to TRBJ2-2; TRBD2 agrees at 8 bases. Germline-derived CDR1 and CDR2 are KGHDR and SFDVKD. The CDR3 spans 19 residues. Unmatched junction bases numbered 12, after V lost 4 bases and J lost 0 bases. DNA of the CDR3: TGTGCCACCAGTGACTTGGGGGGCGGGAGGTCCCCGAACACCGGGGAGCTGTTTTTT. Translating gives CATSDLGGGRSPNTGELFF.

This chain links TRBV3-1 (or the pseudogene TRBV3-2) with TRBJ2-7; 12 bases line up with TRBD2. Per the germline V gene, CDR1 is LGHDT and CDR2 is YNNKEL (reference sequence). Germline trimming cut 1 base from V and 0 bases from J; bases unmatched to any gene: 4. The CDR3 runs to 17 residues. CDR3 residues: CASSQGELAGGSYEQYF. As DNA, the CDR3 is TGTGCCAGCAGCCAAGGGGAACTAGCGGGGGGCTCCTACGAGCAGTACTTC.

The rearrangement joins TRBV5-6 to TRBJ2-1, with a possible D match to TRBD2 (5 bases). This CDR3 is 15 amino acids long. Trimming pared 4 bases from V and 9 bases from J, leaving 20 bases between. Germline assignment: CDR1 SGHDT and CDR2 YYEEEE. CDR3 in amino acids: CASSPSPERGSEQFF. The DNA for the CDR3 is TGTGCCAGCAGCCCCTCGCCGGAACGCGGGTCTGAGCAGTTCTTC.

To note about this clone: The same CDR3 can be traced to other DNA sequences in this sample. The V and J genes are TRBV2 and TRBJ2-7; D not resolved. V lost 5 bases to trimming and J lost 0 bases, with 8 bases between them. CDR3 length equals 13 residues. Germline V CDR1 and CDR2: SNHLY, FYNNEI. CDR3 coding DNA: TGTGCCAGCAGTCTCCTGAGCTCCTACGAGCAGTACTTC. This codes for CASSLLSSYEQYF.

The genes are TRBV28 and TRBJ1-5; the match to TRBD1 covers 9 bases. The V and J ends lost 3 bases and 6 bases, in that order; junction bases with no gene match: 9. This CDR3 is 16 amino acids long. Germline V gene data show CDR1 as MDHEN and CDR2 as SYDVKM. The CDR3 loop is CASSLSRTGVFQPQHF. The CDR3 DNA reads TGTGCCAGCAGTTTGTCAAGGACAGGGGTATTTCAGCCCCAGCATTTT.

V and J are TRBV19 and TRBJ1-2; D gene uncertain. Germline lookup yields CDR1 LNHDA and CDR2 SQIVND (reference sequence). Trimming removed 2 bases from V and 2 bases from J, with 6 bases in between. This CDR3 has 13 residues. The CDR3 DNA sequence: TGTGCCAGTAGTATAAGTCGGAACTATGGCTACACCTTC. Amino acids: CASSISRNYGYTF. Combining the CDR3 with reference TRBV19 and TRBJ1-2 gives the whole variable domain DGGITQSPKYLFRKEGQNVTLSCEQNLNHDAMYWYRQDPGQGLRLIYYSQIVNDFQKGDIAEGYSVSREKKESFPLTVTSAQKNPTAFYLCASSISRNYGYTFGSGTRLTVV.